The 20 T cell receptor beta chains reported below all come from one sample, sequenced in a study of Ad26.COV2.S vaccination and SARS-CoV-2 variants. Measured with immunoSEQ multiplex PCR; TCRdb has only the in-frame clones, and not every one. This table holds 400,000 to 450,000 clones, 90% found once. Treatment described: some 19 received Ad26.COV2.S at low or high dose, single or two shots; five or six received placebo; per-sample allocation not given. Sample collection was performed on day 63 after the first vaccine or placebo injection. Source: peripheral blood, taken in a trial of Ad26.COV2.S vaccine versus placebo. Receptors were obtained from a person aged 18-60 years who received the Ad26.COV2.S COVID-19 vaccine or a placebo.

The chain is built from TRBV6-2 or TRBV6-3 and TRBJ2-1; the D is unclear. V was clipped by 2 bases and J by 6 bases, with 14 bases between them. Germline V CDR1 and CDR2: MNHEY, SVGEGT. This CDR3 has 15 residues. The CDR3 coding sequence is TGTGCCAGCAGTTACAGGGAACATTGGGGCAATGAGCAGTTCTTC. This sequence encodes CASSYREHWGNEQFF.

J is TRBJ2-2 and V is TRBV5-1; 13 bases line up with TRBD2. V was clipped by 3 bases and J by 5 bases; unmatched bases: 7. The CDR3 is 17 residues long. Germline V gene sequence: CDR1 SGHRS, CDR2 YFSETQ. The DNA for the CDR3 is TGCGCCAGCAGCTCCGGGACTAGCGGGACGATAACCGGGGAGCTGTTTTTT. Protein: CASSSGTSGTITGELFF.

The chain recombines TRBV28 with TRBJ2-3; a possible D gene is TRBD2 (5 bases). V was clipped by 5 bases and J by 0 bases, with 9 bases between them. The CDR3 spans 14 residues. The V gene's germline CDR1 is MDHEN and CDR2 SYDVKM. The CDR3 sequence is CASSPSGSTDTQYF. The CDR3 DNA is TGTGCCAGCAGTCCAAGCGGTAGCACAGATACGCAGTATTTT.

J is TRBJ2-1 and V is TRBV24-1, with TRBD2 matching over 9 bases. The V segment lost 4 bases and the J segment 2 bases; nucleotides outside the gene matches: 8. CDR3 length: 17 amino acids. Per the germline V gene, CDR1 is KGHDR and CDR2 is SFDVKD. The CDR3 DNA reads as TGTGCCACCAGTGACCCTAAGACTAGCGGAACCTACAATGAGCAGTTCTTC. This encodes CATSDPKTSGTYNEQFF.

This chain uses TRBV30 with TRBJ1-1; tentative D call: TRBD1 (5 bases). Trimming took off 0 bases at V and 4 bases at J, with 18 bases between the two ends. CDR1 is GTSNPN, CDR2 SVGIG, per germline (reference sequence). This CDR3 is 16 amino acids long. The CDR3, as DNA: TGTGCCTGGAGTGTACGTCAGGGCGGAGGCGGCACTGAAGCTTTCTTT. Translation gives CAWSVRQGGGGTEAFF.

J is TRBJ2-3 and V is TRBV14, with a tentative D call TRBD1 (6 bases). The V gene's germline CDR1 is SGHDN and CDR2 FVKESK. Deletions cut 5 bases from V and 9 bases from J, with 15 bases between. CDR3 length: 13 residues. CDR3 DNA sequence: TGTGCCAGCAGCGCTTCAACAGGGTTCACGCAGTATTTT. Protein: CASSASTGFTQYF.

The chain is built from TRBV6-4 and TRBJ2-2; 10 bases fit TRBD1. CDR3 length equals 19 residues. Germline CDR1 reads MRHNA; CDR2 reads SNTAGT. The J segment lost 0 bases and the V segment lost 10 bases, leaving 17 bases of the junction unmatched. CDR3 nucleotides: TGTGCCACCTCTCCGAGACAGGGGGCGACGTTCGCGAACACCGGGGAGCTGTTTTTT. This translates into CATSPRQGATFANTGELFF.

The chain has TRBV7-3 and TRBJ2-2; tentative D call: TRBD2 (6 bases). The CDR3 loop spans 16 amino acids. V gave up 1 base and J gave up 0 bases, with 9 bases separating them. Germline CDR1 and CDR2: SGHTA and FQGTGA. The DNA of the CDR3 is TGTGCCAGCAGCTTAATTGGAGGGGCGAACACCGGGGAGCTGTTTTTT. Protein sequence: CASSLIGGANTGELFF.

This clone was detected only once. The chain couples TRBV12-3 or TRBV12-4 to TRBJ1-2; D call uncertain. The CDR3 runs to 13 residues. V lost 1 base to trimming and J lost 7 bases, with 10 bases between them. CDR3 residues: CASSLGTTSGYTF. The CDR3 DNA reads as TGTGCCAGCAGTTTAGGGACGACCTCTGGCTACACCTTC.

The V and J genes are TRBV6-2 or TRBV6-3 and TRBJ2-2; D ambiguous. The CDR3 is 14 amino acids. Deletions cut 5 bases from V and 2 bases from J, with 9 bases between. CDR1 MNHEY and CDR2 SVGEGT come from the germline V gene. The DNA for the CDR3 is TGTGCCAGCAGTGCGGTTCTCAACACCGGGGAGCTGTTTTTT. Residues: CASSAVLNTGELFF.

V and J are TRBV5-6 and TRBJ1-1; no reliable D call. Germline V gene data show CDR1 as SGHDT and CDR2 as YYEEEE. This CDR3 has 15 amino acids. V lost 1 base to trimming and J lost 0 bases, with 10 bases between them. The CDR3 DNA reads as TGTGCCAGCAGCTTGATCCAGAGAATGAACACTGAAGCTTTCTTT. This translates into CASSLIQRMNTEAFF.

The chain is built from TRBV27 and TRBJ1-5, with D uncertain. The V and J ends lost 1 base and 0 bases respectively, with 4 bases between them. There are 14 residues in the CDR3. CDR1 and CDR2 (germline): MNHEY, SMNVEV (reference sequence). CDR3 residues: CASSLYDSNQPQHF. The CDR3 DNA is TGTGCCAGCAGTTTATATGATAGCAATCAGCCCCAGCATTTT.

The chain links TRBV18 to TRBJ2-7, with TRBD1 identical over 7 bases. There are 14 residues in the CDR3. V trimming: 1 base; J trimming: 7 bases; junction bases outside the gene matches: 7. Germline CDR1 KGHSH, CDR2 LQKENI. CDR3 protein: CASSPLNRGKEQYF. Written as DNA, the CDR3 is TGTGCCAGCTCACCACTGAACAGGGGAAAAGAGCAGTACTTC.

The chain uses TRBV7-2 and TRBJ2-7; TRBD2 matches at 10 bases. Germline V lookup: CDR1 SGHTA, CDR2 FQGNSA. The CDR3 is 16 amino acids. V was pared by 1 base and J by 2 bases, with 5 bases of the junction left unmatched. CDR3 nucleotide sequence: TGTGCCAGCAGCTTAGAGCGGGGGGGGGTCCCCTACGAGCAGTACTTC. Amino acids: CASSLERGGVPYEQYF.

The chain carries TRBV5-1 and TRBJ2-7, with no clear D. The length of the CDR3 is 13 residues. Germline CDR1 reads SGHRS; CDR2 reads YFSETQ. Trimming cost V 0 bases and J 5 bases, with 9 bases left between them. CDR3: CASSLGGRNEQYF. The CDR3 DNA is TGCGCCAGCAGCTTGGGCGGTCGAAACGAGCAGTACTTC.

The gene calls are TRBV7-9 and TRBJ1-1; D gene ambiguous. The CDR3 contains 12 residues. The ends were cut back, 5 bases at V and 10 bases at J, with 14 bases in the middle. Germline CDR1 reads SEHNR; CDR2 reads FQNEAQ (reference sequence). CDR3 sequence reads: CASSPLRVGAFF. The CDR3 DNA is TGTGCCAGCAGCCCCCTGCGGGTTGGAGCTTTCTTT.

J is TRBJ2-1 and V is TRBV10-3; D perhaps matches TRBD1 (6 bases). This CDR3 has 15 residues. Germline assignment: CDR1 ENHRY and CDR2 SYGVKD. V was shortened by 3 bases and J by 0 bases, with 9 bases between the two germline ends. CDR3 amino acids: CAISEQGSSYNEQFF. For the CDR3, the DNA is TGTGCCATCAGTGAACAGGGTAGCTCCTACAATGAGCAGTTCTTC.

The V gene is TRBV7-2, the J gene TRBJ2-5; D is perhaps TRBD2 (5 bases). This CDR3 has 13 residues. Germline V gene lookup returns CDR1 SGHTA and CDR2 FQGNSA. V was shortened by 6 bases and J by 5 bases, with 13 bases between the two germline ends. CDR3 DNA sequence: TGTGCCAGCAGTCCTCCGGGGATTGAGACCCAGTACTTC. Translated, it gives CASSPPGIETQYF. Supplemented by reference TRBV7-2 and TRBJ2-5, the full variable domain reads GAGVSQSPSNKVTEKGKDVELRCDPISGHTALYWYRQSLGQGLEFLIYFQGNSAPDKSGLPSDRFSAERTGGSVSTLTIQRTQQEDSAVYLCASSPPGIETQYFGPGTRLLVL.

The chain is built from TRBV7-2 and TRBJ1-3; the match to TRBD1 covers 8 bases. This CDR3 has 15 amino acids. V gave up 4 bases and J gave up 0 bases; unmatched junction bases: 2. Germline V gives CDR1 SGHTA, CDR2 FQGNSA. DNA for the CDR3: TGTGCCAGCAGCTCGACAGGGGTCTCTGGAAACACCATATATTTT. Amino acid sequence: CASSSTGVSGNTIYF.

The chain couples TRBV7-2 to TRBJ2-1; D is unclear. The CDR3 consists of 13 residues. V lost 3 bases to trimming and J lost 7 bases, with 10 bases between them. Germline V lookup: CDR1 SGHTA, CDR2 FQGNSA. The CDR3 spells CASSFDRSNEQFF. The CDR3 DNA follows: TGTGCCAGCAGCTTTGATAGATCTAATGAGCAGTTCTTC.